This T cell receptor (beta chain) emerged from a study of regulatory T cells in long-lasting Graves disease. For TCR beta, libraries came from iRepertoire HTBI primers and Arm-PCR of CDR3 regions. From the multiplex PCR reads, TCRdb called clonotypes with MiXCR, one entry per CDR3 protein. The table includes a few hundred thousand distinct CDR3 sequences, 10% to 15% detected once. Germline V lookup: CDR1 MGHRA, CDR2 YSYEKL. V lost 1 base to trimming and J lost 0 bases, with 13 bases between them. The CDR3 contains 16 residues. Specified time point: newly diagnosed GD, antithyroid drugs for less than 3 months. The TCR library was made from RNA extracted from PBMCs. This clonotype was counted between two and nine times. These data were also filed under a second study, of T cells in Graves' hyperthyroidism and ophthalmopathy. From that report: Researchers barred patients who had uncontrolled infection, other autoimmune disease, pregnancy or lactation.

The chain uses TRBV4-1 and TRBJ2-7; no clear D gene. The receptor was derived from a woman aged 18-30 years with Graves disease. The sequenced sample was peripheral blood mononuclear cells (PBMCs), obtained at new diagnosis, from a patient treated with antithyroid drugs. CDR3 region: CASSQVSGESSYEQYV. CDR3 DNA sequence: TGCGCCAGCAGCCAAGTTTCTGGGGAAAGCTCCTACGAGCAGTACGTC.